The 32 T cell receptor beta chains reported below all come from one sample, sequenced in a study of T cells after yellow fever vaccination. TCRdb itself ran the 5' RACE reads through MiXCR, one entry per CDR3 protein. The sample yields approximately 300,000 distinct CDR3 sequences, about 10% seen once. The sample consisted of CD4+ T cells sorted from PBMCs, taken 45 days after the yellow fever booster vaccination. These receptors were obtained from a man younger than 30 who received the YFV17D yellow fever vaccine.

V and J are TRBV19 and TRBJ2-2, with D hard to call. The length of the CDR3 is 14 residues. Trimming cost V 6 bases and J 0 bases, with 8 bases left between them. Germline V gene sequence: CDR1 LNHDA, CDR2 SQIVND (reference sequence). The CDR3 loop is CASSGRTNTGELFF. The CDR3 bases are TGTGCCAGTAGCGGACGCACGAACACCGGGGAGCTGTTTTTT. The full variable domain, with the rest looked up from reference TRBV19 and TRBJ2-2, is DGGITQSPKYLFRKEGQNVTLSCEQNLNHDAMYWYRQDPGQGLRLIYYSQIVNDFQKGDIAEGYSVSREKKESFPLTVTSAQKNPTAFYLCASSGRTNTGELFFGEGSRLTVL.

This rearrangement joins TRBV5-4 to TRBJ2-6; perhaps TRBD2 as D (7 bases). This CDR3 has 19 residues. In germline, CDR1 is SGHNT, CDR2 YYREEE (reference sequence). The V and J ends lost 5 bases and 2 bases respectively, with 23 bases between them. DNA for the CDR3: TGTGCCAGCAGAAATGGGGGGGCAGGTGGTTTTGCTGGGGCCAACGTCCTGACTTTC. It is translated as CASRNGGAGGFAGANVLTF.

A few counts support this clonotype. The chain carries TRBV7-3 and TRBJ1-5; D is unclear. The CDR3 consists of 16 residues. CDR1 is SGHTA and CDR2 is FQGTGA in the germline V gene. The V end was cut by 0 bases, the J end by 6 bases, with 15 bases between. DNA of the CDR3: TGTGCCAGCAGCTTAACGACACGAGGACTATCTCAGCCCCAGCATTTT. It encodes CASSLTTRGLSQPQHF.

This clonotype occurred a few times. This rearrangement joins TRBV11-2 to TRBJ2-1; D uncertain. Germline CDR1 SGHAT, CDR2 FQNNGV. This CDR3 has 16 residues. The V end lost 5 bases, the J end lost 8 bases, and 22 bases lay between the germline ends. In nucleotides, the CDR3 is TGTGCCAGCAGCCTAAAACGACCCCCTTTGACCCATGAGCAGTTCTTC. Protein sequence: CASSLKRPPLTHEQFF.

This clonotype was counted only a few times. The rearrangement uses TRBV4-1 and TRBJ2-2; a possible D gene is TRBD1 (5 bases). Per the germline V gene, CDR1 is MGHRA and CDR2 is YSYEKL. This CDR3 contains 15 residues. V lost 4 bases and J 7 bases, leaving 16 bases between the germline ends. CDR3 sequence reads: CASSLTLGASGELFF. As DNA, the CDR3 is TGCGCCAGCAGCCTCACCCTAGGGGCTAGCGGGGAGCTGTTTTTT.

This clonotype was observed a few times. The chain employs TRBV12-3 or TRBV12-4 and TRBJ2-5, with D unclear. The CDR3 covers 11 residues. The ends were cut back, 8 bases at V and 3 bases at J, with 7 bases in the middle. CDR3 sequence: CASCREETQYF. The CDR3 DNA reads as TGTGCCAGCTGCCGCGAAGAGACCCAGTACTTC.

This clonotype was found many times. The chain joins TRBV4-3 to TRBJ2-7, with D uncertain. The CDR3 sequence is 15 residues long. Germline lookup yields CDR1 LGHNA and CDR2 YSLEER. Trimming removed 0 bases at V and 2 bases at J, with 11 bases between. The CDR3 coding sequence is TGCGCCAGCAGCCAAGATCCTACCCCCACCTACGAGCAGTACTTC. It yields the protein CASSQDPTPTYEQYF.

The rearrangement uses TRBV28 and TRBJ2-2; the match to TRBD2 covers 7 bases. The V gene end was trimmed by 6 bases and the J gene end by 4 bases; junction bases not matched to a gene: 8. CDR1 and CDR2 from the germline V gene are MDHEN and SYDVKM. The CDR3 is made up of 15 amino acids. CDR3: CASRQAGSGTGELFF. CDR3 DNA sequence: TGTGCCAGCAGACAAGCGGGGTCGGGCACCGGGGAGCTGTTTTTT. Full variable domain (rest looked up from reference TRBV28 and TRBJ2-2): DVKVTQSSRYLVKRTGEKVFLECVQDMDHENMFWYRQDPGLGLRLIYFSYDVKMKEKGDIPEGYSVSREKKERFSLILESASTNQTSMYLCASRQAGSGTGELFFGEGSRLTVL.

The V gene is TRBV20-1, the J gene TRBJ2-4; possible D gene TRBD2, 5 bases. This CDR3 has 18 amino acids. V was pared by 0 bases and J by 0 bases, with 18 bases between. The germline CDR1 and CDR2 sequences are DFQATT and SNEGSKA (reference sequence). CDR3: CSARDRRLRELAKNIQYF. CDR3 bases: TGCAGTGCTAGAGATCGGAGACTACGAGAACTAGCCAAAAACATTCAGTACTTC.

This clonotype has a handful of counts. The chain carries TRBV6-5 and TRBJ1-1, with a weak D call TRBD1 (5 bases). There are 15 residues in the CDR3. V dropped 5 bases and J dropped 3 bases, with 16 bases sitting between them. Looked up from germline, CDR1 is MNHEY and CDR2 is SVGAGI. The DNA for the CDR3 is TGTGCCAGCAGTGGGACCTCGGGGGGTTACACTGAAGCTTTCTTT. Translation gives CASSGTSGGYTEAFF.

The chain has TRBV24-1 and TRBJ2-1; D possibly corresponds to TRBD2 (6 bases). The germline CDR1 and CDR2 sequences are KGHDR and SFDVKD. V shed 7 bases and J shed 4 bases, with 10 bases lying between them. The CDR3 consists of 13 residues. This CDR3 is CATSAGRYNEQFF. As DNA, the CDR3 is TGTGCCACCAGCGCGGGACGATACAATGAGCAGTTCTTC.

A few counts support this clonotype. The chain uses TRBV6-2 or TRBV6-3 and TRBJ1-4; 9 positions match TRBD1. The germline CDR1 and CDR2 sequences are MNHEY and SVGEGT. Trimming cost V 6 bases and J 6 bases; bases outside gene matches: 5. This CDR3 comprises 14 residues. The CDR3 spells CASRQGARDEKLFF. For the CDR3, the DNA is TGTGCCAGCAGACAGGGGGCGCGAGATGAAAAACTGTTTTTT.

V and J are TRBV20-1 and TRBJ2-3; 8 bases line up with TRBD1. The CDR3 length is 14 residues. Trimming at V came to 6 bases and at J to 0 bases, leaving 5 bases not matched to a gene. CDR1 DFQATT and CDR2 SNEGSKA come from the germline V gene (reference sequence). The CDR3 spells CSASGQGSTDTQYF. CDR3 nucleotide sequence: TGCAGTGCCAGTGGACAGGGTAGCACAGATACGCAGTATTTT.

This clonotype has a handful of counts. The gene calls are TRBV20-1 and TRBJ1-1; D unresolved. The CDR3 runs 14 residues. CDR1 and CDR2 (germline): DFQATT, SNEGSKA (reference sequence). V gave up 3 bases and J gave up 2 bases, with 13 bases separating them. The CDR3 spells CSASDRISNTEAFF. CDR3 nucleotide sequence: TGCAGTGCTAGCGATCGGATCTCAAACACTGAAGCTTTCTTT.

This clonotype appeared a few times. This chain connects TRBV6-1 to TRBJ2-1, with a possible D match to TRBD1 (7 bases). Trimming pared 7 bases from V and 7 bases from J, leaving 17 bases between. Looked up from germline, CDR1 is MNHNS and CDR2 is SASEGT. This CDR3 has 14 residues. The CDR3, as DNA: TGTGCCAGCAAGGCGGGGACAGTGGGGAATGAGCAGTTCTTC. Its protein is CASKAGTVGNEQFF.

The V gene is TRBV20-1, the J gene TRBJ2-3; TRBD2 matches 7 bases. CDR1 is DFQATT, CDR2 SNEGSKA, per germline (reference sequence). The CDR3 has 14 residues. V was clipped by 6 bases and J by 1 base; unmatched bases: 7. The CDR3 protein is CSAWEGRGTDTQYF. CDR3 in DNA: TGCAGTGCCTGGGAGGGGAGGGGCACAGATACGCAGTATTTT.

This clonotype was counted ten times or more. In DNA, the CDR3 is TGCGCCAGCAGCCAATTAGGGACCTACGAGCAGTACGTC. Translated, it gives CASSQLGTYEQYV. The V gene is TRBV4-3, the J gene TRBJ2-7; D call uncertain. The V gene's germline CDR1 is LGHNA and CDR2 YSLEER. This CDR3 has 13 residues. With 2 bases removed from V and 2 bases from J, the gap between germline ends came to 7 bases.

This clonotype came up many times. V is TRBV6-2 or TRBV6-3 and J is TRBJ2-1; D gene uncertain. V dropped 0 bases and J dropped 0 bases, with 12 bases sitting between them. Germline V gives CDR1 MNHEY, CDR2 SVGEGT. The CDR3 has 17 residues. The CDR3: CASSYSASSSSYNEQFF. CDR3 nucleotide sequence: TGTGCCAGCAGTTACTCGGCGTCTTCTAGCTCCTACAATGAGCAGTTCTTC.

In this sample, this clonotype turned up a few times. The rearrangement joins TRBV4-2 to TRBJ2-7; the D gene is possibly TRBD1 (5 bases). There are 13 residues in the CDR3. V was clipped by 6 bases and J by 3 bases, with 12 bases between them. Germline V gene data show CDR1 as LGHNA and CDR2 as YNFKEQ. CDR3: CASRRPGLYEQYV. CDR3 in DNA: TGTGCCAGCAGAAGACCAGGGCTCTACGAGCAGTACGTC.

This clonotype showed up many times. The chain employs TRBV12-3 or TRBV12-4 and TRBJ2-2; D unresolved. Trimming removed 5 bases at V and 3 bases at J, with 7 bases between. The CDR3 runs 13 residues. In DNA, the CDR3 is TGTGCCAGCAGTACCGGAGACACCGGGGAGCTGTTTTTT. Its protein product is CASSTGDTGELFF.

In its sample, this clonotype was seen many times. The chain combines TRBV28 with TRBJ2-1; 9 positions match TRBD2. V lost 8 bases to trimming and J lost 0 bases; unmatched junction nucleotides: 2. CDR3 length: 14 residues. The germline V gene has CDR1 MDHEN and CDR2 SYDVKM. CDR3 region: CASHSGSSYNEQFF. The CDR3 bases are TGTGCCAGCCATAGCGGGAGCTCCTACAATGAGCAGTTCTTC.

The chain is built from TRBV3-1 and TRBJ1-1; tentatively, D is TRBD1 (6 bases). With 4 bases removed from V and 0 bases from J, the gap between germline ends came to 12 bases. The germline CDR1 and CDR2 sequences are LGHDT and YNNKEL (reference sequence). This CDR3 contains 15 residues. CDR3 DNA: TGTGCCAGCAGCCCCGGACAGCTCTTGAACACTGAAGCTTTCTTT. This translates into CASSPGQLLNTEAFF.

The genes are TRBV20-1 and TRBJ1-4; weak D call: TRBD1 (5 bases). V lost 3 bases and J 10 bases, leaving 15 bases between the germline ends. This CDR3 spans 13 amino acids. Per the germline V gene, CDR1 is DFQATT and CDR2 is SNEGSKA (reference sequence). DNA of the CDR3: TGCAGTGCTAGGGGGACCTCCAACTTAAAACTGTTTTTT. Its protein product is CSARGTSNLKLFF.

In this sample, this clonotype turned up many times. V usage is TRBV4-1 and J usage is TRBJ2-7; no firm D call. The CDR3 covers 15 residues. Germline CDR1 reads MGHRA; CDR2 reads YSYEKL. V shed 0 bases and J shed 2 bases, with 11 bases lying between them. This CDR3 reads CASSQDVQNPYEQYV. The CDR3 DNA reads as TGCGCCAGCAGCCAAGATGTGCAGAACCCCTACGAGCAGTACGTC.

In this sample, this clonotype turned up a few times. The chain carries TRBV6-5 and TRBJ1-2; D unclear. Trimming left V 3 bases short and J 4 bases short, with 12 bases between. CDR1 MNHEY and CDR2 SVGAGI come from the germline V gene. This CDR3 spans 14 amino acids. The CDR3 spells CASSYGGAGYGYTF. The CDR3 nucleotides read TGTGCCAGCAGTTATGGCGGTGCGGGCTATGGCTACACCTTC.

In its sample, this clonotype was seen a few times. This rearrangement joins TRBV28 to TRBJ2-3, with D perhaps matching TRBD2 (5 bases). The germline V gene encodes CDR1 MDHEN and CDR2 SYDVKM. The ends were cut back, 7 bases at V and 3 bases at J, with 14 bases in the middle. CDR3 size: 14 residues. The CDR3 bases are TGTGCCAGCAAGCGGACCGGCGGGACAGATACGCAGTATTTT. It is translated as CASKRTGGTDTQYF.

Only a few counts were recorded for this clonotype. The J gene is TRBJ2-3, the V gene TRBV12-3 or TRBV12-4; 10 nucleotides match TRBD2. Trimming took 5 bases from V and 7 from J; bases not matched to a gene: 9. The CDR3 consists of 15 residues. CDR3 region: CASSRIAGGANTQYF. CDR3 bases: TGTGCCAGCAGTCGGATAGCGGGGGGAGCGAATACGCAGTATTTT.

The V and J genes are TRBV7-9 and TRBJ2-3; D is unclear. The germline V and J ends were trimmed by 2 bases and 0 bases, with 9 bases remaining between them. CDR1 and CDR2 from the germline V gene are SEHNR and FQNEAQ (reference sequence). This CDR3 is 15 amino acids long. CDR3 in DNA: TGTGCCAGCAGCTTACTTCGACTCAGCACAGATACGCAGTATTTT. Its protein product is CASSLLRLSTDTQYF.

This clonotype showed up just a few times. V gene TRBV6-5 combines with J gene TRBJ2-3; 7 nucleotides match TRBD2. Germline values: CDR1 MNHEY, CDR2 SVGAGI. CDR3 size: 14 residues. Trimming cost V 8 bases and J 6 bases; bases outside gene matches: 11. The CDR3 here is CASQSGAQYDTQYF. In nucleotides, the CDR3 is TGTGCCAGCCAGAGCGGGGCGCAATACGATACGCAGTATTTT.

This clonotype was observed a few times. The chain carries TRBV4-3 and TRBJ2-6; tentatively, D is TRBD1 (6 bases). This CDR3 is built from 17 residues. Per germline, CDR1 LGHNA and CDR2 YSLEER. V was trimmed by 9 bases and J by 1 base, leaving 19 bases between them. The CDR3 sequence: CASQKDRTDSGANVLTF. DNA of the CDR3: TGCGCCAGTCAAAAGGACAGAACCGATTCTGGGGCCAACGTCCTGACTTTC.

This clonotype was seen ten or more times. The chain uses TRBV27 and TRBJ2-5, with D possibly TRBD1 on 5 matching bases. Germline CDR1 reads MNHEY; CDR2 reads SMNVEV (reference sequence). V dropped 5 bases and J dropped 4 bases, with 11 bases sitting between them. The CDR3 is 13 amino acids. The CDR3 DNA reads TGTGCCAGCAGTCCGGCTAGGGGAGAGACCCAGTACTTC. Translating it yields CASSPARGETQYF.

This clonotype occurred many times. V usage is TRBV12-3 or TRBV12-4 and J usage is TRBJ2-2; D possibly corresponds to TRBD1 (5 bases). Trimming cost V 6 bases and J 0 bases, with 14 bases left between them. The CDR3 consists of 16 residues. CDR3 sequence (DNA): TGTGCCAGCAGGGCCCCCGAGACAGCGAACACCGGGGAGCTGTTTTTT. It translates to CASRAPETANTGELFF.